The 16 T cell receptor beta chains below all came from one sample that was sequenced in a study of shared clonotypes between healthy human individuals. Only in-frame clones appear in the TCRdb table, and some are missing; sequencing was by immunoSEQ multiplex PCR. The sample includes 850,000 to 1,200,000 clones, around 75% of them seen just once. Sample: memory CD4+ T cells sorted from blood. Subset in this sample: CD45RA-negative fraction. The receptor set was obtained from a man aged 18 to 29 in good health.

This clone was recorded many times. Other DNA variants within this sample encode the same CDR3. The rearrangement uses TRBV7-9 and TRBJ2-3; no definite D call. Trimming left V 4 bases short and J 6 bases short, with 8 bases between. This CDR3 contains 12 residues. Looked up from germline, CDR1 is SEHNR and CDR2 is FQNEAQ (reference sequence). The CDR3 spells CASSSTTDTQYF. For the CDR3, the DNA is TGTGCCAGCAGCTCAACTACGGATACGCAGTATTTT.

A single count supports this clone. The chain carries TRBV20-1 and TRBJ1-2; D unresolved. Germline loops: CDR1 DFQATT, CDR2 SNEGSKA (reference sequence). The V and J ends lost 1 base and 8 bases respectively, with 8 bases between them. The length of the CDR3 is 11 residues. The CDR3 bases are TGCAGTGCTAGAGGTCACGTGGGCTACACCTTC. Residues: CSARGHVGYTF.

The V and J genes are TRBV7-2 and TRBJ2-5; D unresolved. Trimming took off 5 bases at V and 5 bases at J, with 12 bases between the two ends. CDR1 is SGHTA, CDR2 FQGNSA, per germline. The CDR3 is made up of 13 amino acids. CDR3 loop: CASSVGPLETQYF. CDR3 DNA sequence: TGTGCCAGCAGCGTAGGGCCCTTGGAGACCCAGTACTTC.

This chain connects TRBV4-2 to TRBJ1-2; D gene uncertain. The germline V and J ends were trimmed by 4 bases and 2 bases, with 11 bases remaining between them. Germline V gene sequence: CDR1 LGHNA, CDR2 YNFKEQ. This CDR3 has 14 amino acids. The DNA of the CDR3 is TGTGCCAGCAGCCCGGACTTTCAGAACTATGGCTACACCTTC. The encoded protein is CASSPDFQNYGYTF.

The chain recombines TRBV28 with TRBJ1-2; TRBD1 agrees at 7 bases. The germline CDR1 and CDR2 sequences are MDHEN and SYDVKM. The CDR3 spans 14 residues. The V gene end was trimmed by 8 bases and the J gene end by 7 bases; junction bases not matched to a gene: 13. The CDR3 region is CASGEVQGWAGYTF. The CDR3 coding sequence is TGTGCCAGCGGAGAAGTACAGGGGTGGGCTGGCTACACCTTC.

The chain recombines TRBV4-1 with TRBJ2-5; 9 bases agree with TRBD2. With 1 base clipped from V and 3 bases from J, the junction kept 6 bases outside the gene matches. In germline, CDR1 is MGHRA, CDR2 YSYEKL. The CDR3 consists of 16 residues. CDR3: CASSQAGASGEETQYF. The CDR3 region has the DNA TGCGCCAGCAGCCAAGCGGGGGCTAGCGGGGAAGAGACCCAGTACTTC.

CDR3 DNA: TGTGCCAGCTCAGGAGACAGGGCTTTCCTCTATGGCTACACCTTC. This codes for CASSGDRAFLYGYTF. The V and J genes are TRBV18 and TRBJ1-2, with TRBD1 matching over 7 bases. V dropped 5 bases and J dropped 4; count of bases not matched to a gene: 10. The CDR3 sequence is 15 residues long. Germline V gene sequence: CDR1 KGHSH, CDR2 LQKENI.

This clone was detected many times. Other nucleotide sequences in the sample specify the same CDR3. The chain carries TRBV6-1 and TRBJ1-4; TRBD1 is a possible D gene (6 bases). Germline V gives CDR1 MNHNS, CDR2 SASEGT. The CDR3 extends over 15 amino acids. V was clipped by 3 bases and J by 8 bases, with 16 bases between them. CDR3 loop: CASSEIRGSGEKLFF. CDR3 DNA sequence: TGTGCCAGCAGTGAGATCAGGGGTTCCGGGGAAAAACTGTTTTTT.

The chain uses TRBV5-6 and TRBJ1-2; D might be TRBD1 (5 bases). The CDR3 is 14 amino acids. With 4 bases removed from V and 8 bases from J, the gap between germline ends came to 18 bases. Germline V gene lookup returns CDR1 SGHDT and CDR2 YYEEEE. The CDR3 spells CASSKNDRSSGYTF. CDR3 sequence (DNA): TGTGCCAGCAGCAAAAATGACAGATCAAGCGGCTACACCTTC.

This clone was seen a handful of times. V usage is TRBV4-2 and J usage is TRBJ2-5; TRBD2 agrees at 9 bases. Unmatched junction bases numbered 5, after V lost 1 base and J lost 5 bases. Germline CDR1 LGHNA, CDR2 YNFKEQ. CDR3 length: 15 amino acids. The CDR3 reads CASSQGAGGRETQYF. CDR3 nucleotides: TGTGCCAGCAGCCAAGGCGCGGGGGGGCGTGAGACCCAGTACTTC.

This chain uses TRBV5-4 with TRBJ2-3; D uncertain. This CDR3 is 16 amino acids long. V was trimmed by 4 bases and J by 6 bases, leaving 21 bases between them. Germline CDR1 SGHNT, CDR2 YYREEE (reference sequence). The CDR3 here is CASSPPGRSIGDTQYF. CDR3 nucleotides: TGTGCCAGCAGCCCCCCCGGGCGGAGCATAGGTGATACGCAGTATTTT.

The table lists this clone with a few counts. This chain uses TRBV2 with TRBJ1-1; tentative D call: TRBD1 (5 bases). The CDR3 has 14 amino acids. CDR1 is SNHLY, CDR2 FYNNEI, per germline. V lost 6 bases, J lost 4 bases, and 15 bases lay in between. CDR3 DNA sequence: TGTGCCAGCAGGGGGGTTACAGCTATCACTGAAGCTTTCTTT. Its protein product is CASRGVTAITEAFF.

This rearrangement joins TRBV29-1 to TRBJ2-1, with D uncertain. This CDR3 has 14 amino acids. Germline assignment: CDR1 SQVTM and CDR2 ANQGSEA. The V gene lost 4 bases and the J gene lost 4 bases, with 14 bases spanning the gap. CDR3 in amino acids: CSVVHGLSYNEQFF. The CDR3 bases are TGCAGCGTTGTACACGGCCTCAGTTACAATGAGCAGTTCTTC.

This chain uses TRBV4-2 with TRBJ2-2; 10 bases map to TRBD2. V lost 3 bases to trimming and J lost 6 bases; unmatched junction nucleotides: 4. This CDR3 has 15 residues. Germline V gene data show CDR1 as LGHNA and CDR2 as YNFKEQ. CDR3 nucleotides: TGTGCCAGCAGCCACATAGCGGGGGGAGCCGGGGAGCTGTTTTTT. It codes for CASSHIAGGAGELFF.

This clone was seen a few times. The J gene is TRBJ2-3, the V gene TRBV27; the D gene is possibly TRBD2 (7 bases). V was pared by 1 base and J by 5 bases, with 22 bases between. Germline CDR1 reads MNHEY; CDR2 reads SMNVEV (reference sequence). This CDR3 spans 18 amino acids. The CDR3 DNA follows: TGTGCCAGCAGTTTATGGACTTCTGTGGGGGGGCCGAGAGATACGCAGTATTTT. It encodes CASSLWTSVGGPRDTQYF.

There are a few counts of this clone. This CDR3 reads CSVGRGQQSYEQYF. As DNA, the CDR3 is TGCAGCGTTGGGCGGGGACAGCAATCCTACGAGCAGTACTTC. The chain couples TRBV29-1 to TRBJ2-7; perhaps TRBD1 as D (7 bases). CDR1 is SQVTM and CDR2 is ANQGSEA in the germline V gene. The V end lost 4 bases, the J end lost 1 base, and 14 bases lay between the germline ends. CDR3 length: 14 residues.